This T cell receptor (beta chain) was identified in a study of T-cell reconstitution after alpha-beta-depleted transplantation in children. This clonotype was detected only a few times. Unique molecular identifiers tagged the TCRbeta library. One entry per CDR3 protein results from TCRdb running MiXCR on the PCR reads. The sample has over 550,000 distinct CDR3 sequences, about 10% seen once. The CDR3 is 14 amino acids. Trimming left V 5 bases short and J 2 bases short, with 12 bases between. Looked up from germline, CDR1 is MNHEY and CDR2 is SVGEGT. V and J are TRBV6-2 or TRBV6-3 and TRBJ2-5; tentative D call: TRBD2 (6 bases). This material consisted of PBMCs from the stem cell graft donor, taken from the stem cell graft. This TCR was recovered from a human donor who donated a stem cell graft to a child with acute myeloid leukemia. CDR3 in DNA: TGTGCCAGCAGTACGCGACTAGTTCAAGAGACCCAGTACTTC. It is translated as CASSTRLVQETQYF.